The present T cell receptor beta chain was sequenced within a study of CD8 T cells in ankylosing spondylitis. CDR1 and CDR2 from the germline V gene are SGHRS and YFSETQ. This CDR3 region has 15 residues. The V gene lost 4 bases and the J gene lost 5 bases, with 18 bases spanning the gap. TCRdb itself ran the 5' RACE reads through MiXCR, one entry per CDR3 protein. Of around 250,000 distinct CDR3 sequences detected, 32% appear once; the ten largest clones hold 4% to 5%. This clonotype was sampled from a male donor with ankylosing spondylitis or in good health (not recorded which). Sequencing was done on a sample of blood, either unsorted or a sorted T cell fraction (not recorded which). V usage is TRBV5-1 and J usage is TRBJ1-1; D is perhaps TRBD1 (6 bases). CDR3 in amino acids: CASSPHTGKETEAFF. DNA of the CDR3: TGCGCCAGCAGCCCACATACAGGGAAGGAGACTGAAGCTTTCTTT.